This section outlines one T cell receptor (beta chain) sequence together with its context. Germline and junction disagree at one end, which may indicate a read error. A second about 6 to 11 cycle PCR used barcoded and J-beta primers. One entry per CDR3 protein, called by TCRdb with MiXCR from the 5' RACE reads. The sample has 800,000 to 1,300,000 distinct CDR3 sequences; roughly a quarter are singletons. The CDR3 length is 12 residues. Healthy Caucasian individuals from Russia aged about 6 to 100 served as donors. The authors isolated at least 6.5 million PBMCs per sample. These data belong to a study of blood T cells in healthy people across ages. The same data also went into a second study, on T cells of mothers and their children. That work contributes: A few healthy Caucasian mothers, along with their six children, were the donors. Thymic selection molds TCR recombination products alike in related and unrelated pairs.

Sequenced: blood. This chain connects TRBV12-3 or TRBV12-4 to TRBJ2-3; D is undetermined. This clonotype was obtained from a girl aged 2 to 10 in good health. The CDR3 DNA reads TGTGCCAGCACCTCTTTTCCAGATGCGCAGTATTTT. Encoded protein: CASTSFPDAQYF.